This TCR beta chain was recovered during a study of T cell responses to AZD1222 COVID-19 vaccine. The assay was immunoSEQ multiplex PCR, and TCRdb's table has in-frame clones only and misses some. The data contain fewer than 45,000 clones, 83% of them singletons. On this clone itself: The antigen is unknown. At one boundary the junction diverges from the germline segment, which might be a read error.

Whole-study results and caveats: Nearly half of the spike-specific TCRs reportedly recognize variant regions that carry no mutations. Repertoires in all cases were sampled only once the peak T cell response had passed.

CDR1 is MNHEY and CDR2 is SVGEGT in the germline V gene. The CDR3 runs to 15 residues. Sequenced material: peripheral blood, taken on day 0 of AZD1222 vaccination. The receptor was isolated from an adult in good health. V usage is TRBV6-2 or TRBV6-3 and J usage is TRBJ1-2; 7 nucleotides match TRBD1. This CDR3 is CASSNSPRQGGGYTF. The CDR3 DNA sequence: TGTGCCAGCAGTAACTCTCCCCGACAGGGCGGCGGCTACACCTTC.